Below, 4 T cell receptor beta chains from the same sample are listed, as sequenced in a study of blood T cell repertoires in COVID-19. Measured with immunoSEQ multiplex PCR; TCRdb has only the in-frame clones, and not every one. The sample has 200,000 to 250,000 clones, about 91% seen once; the top ten hold roughly 6%. Sample: peripheral blood. The receptors were gathered from a woman under 40 with COVID-19, enrolled during active disease.

The chain links TRBV27 to TRBJ1-6, with 10 nucleotides matching TRBD1. V trimming: 4 bases; J trimming: 0 bases; junction bases outside the gene matches: 0. The CDR3 spans 16 residues. CDR1 and CDR2 (germline): MNHEY, SMNVEV (reference sequence). This CDR3 reads CASSWTGGSYNSPLHF. CDR3 coding DNA: TGTGCCAGCAGTTGGACAGGGGGCTCCTATAATTCACCCCTCCACTTT.

The rearrangement links TRBV2 to TRBJ2-5; D gene unclear. Germline V gene data show CDR1 as SNHLY and CDR2 as FYNNEI. Trimming removed 6 bases from V and 2 bases from J, with 16 bases in between. The CDR3 has 15 residues. CDR3: CASSTDGSTQETQYF. The CDR3 DNA is TGTGCCAGCAGCACCGACGGATCGACACAAGAGACCCAGTACTTC.

Only one count was recorded for this clone. This chain uses TRBV7-8 with TRBJ2-1, with 8 bases that match TRBD1. The CDR3 spans 15 residues. From germline, CDR1 is SGHVS and CDR2 FQNEAQ. With V trimmed by 4 bases and J by 4 bases, 6 bases remained unmatched. CDR3 in amino acids: CASSSHRQGYNEQFF. The CDR3, as DNA: TGTGCCAGCAGCTCCCATAGACAGGGGTACAATGAGCAGTTCTTC.

The CDR3 DNA sequence: TGTGCCAGCAGTTACCCAAACAGGACAGGCACAGATACGCAGTATTTT. As protein: CASSYPNRTGTDTQYF. The chain recombines TRBV6-2 or TRBV6-3 with TRBJ2-3, with D perhaps matching TRBD1 (6 bases). The CDR3 is made up of 16 amino acids. CDR1 MNHEY and CDR2 SVGEGT come from the germline V gene. Trimming cost V 2 bases and J 1 base, with 13 bases left between them.